These 22 T cell receptor beta chains share one sample of origin, sequenced in a study of prognosis after radiotherapy for stage I lung cancer. Amplicons of TCR beta CDR3 were generated from genomic DNA by two-round multiplex PCR. Used in first-round PCR were primers specific to each TRBV and TRBJ gene. TCRdb re-called the multiplex PCR reads through MiXCR, storing one row per CDR3 protein. The table has 20,000 to 30,000 distinct CDR3 sequences, 30% to 45% seen once; the top ten hold 60% to 65%. This material consisted of PBMCs, taken before or after stereotactic body radiation therapy (not recorded which). The receptors were gathered from a donor over 45 with non-small cell lung cancer.

In its sample, this clonotype was seen many times. J is TRBJ2-3 and V is TRBV9; D is unresolved. Deletions cut 4 bases from V and 6 bases from J, with 15 bases between. Germline V CDR1 and CDR2: SGDLS, YYNGEE. This CDR3 is built from 14 residues. CDR3 protein: CASSISTRPDTQYF. The CDR3, as DNA: TGTGCCAGCAGCATATCGACCCGCCCCGATACGCAGTATTTT.

Details on this clonotype: A read error is likely here: a far larger clone is one base away. The chain uses TRBV6-8 and TRBJ2-7; 15 bases align to TRBD2. CDR1 and CDR2 from the germline V gene are MNHGY and SAAAGT. This CDR3 has 15 residues. CDR3 in DNA: TGTTCCAGCAGACCGGGACTAGCGGGAGGCTACGAGCAGTACTTC. It encodes CSSRPGLAGGYEQYF.

The chain couples TRBV28 to TRBJ2-3; TRBD1 might be the D (6 bases). CDR3 length: 15 amino acids. Per the germline V gene, CDR1 is MDHEN and CDR2 is SYDVKM. Trimming took off 6 bases at V and 0 bases at J, with 13 bases between the two ends. As DNA, the CDR3 is TGTGCCAGCAGCCCCATGGGGGCAAGCACAGATACGCAGTATTTT. Encoded protein: CASSPMGASTDTQYF.

J is TRBJ1-2 and V is TRBV7-9; 7 bases line up with TRBD1. The V and J ends lost 5 bases and 4 bases, in that order; junction bases with no gene match: 10. In germline, CDR1 is SEHNR, CDR2 FQNEAQ (reference sequence). The CDR3 length is 15 residues. CDR3 coding DNA: TGTGCCAGCAGCCCTTCCACTAGGGGGCTCTATGGCTACACCTTC. Translated: CASSPSTRGLYGYTF.

This clonotype appeared once. This probably arose from a read error, given a far larger clone one base away. The gene calls are TRBV6-8 and TRBJ2-2, with D possibly matching TRBD2 (6 bases). The CDR3 totals 18 residues. Per germline, CDR1 MNHGY and CDR2 SAAAGT. V dropped 2 bases and J dropped 6 bases, with 22 bases sitting between them. The DNA of the CDR3 is TGTGCCAGCAGTTACGCGATTGGACTATCGGGAGTCGCCGGGGAGCTGTTTTTT. Translated: CASSYAIGLSGVAGELFF.

This clonotype was recorded at least ten times. This chain connects TRBV4-1 to TRBJ1-2; 9 positions match TRBD1. Per the germline V gene, CDR1 is MGHRA and CDR2 is YSYEKL. Trimming cost V 4 bases and J 4 bases; bases outside gene matches: 7. The CDR3 consists of 15 residues. CDR3 bases: TGCGCCAGCAGCCGGCCGGGACAGGGAACCTATGGCTACACCTTC. It is translated as CASSRPGQGTYGYTF.

The chain uses TRBV28 and TRBJ2-3; maybe TRBD2 (6 bases). The V end was cut by 7 bases, the J end by 5 bases, with 25 bases between. This CDR3 comprises 17 residues. Germline-derived CDR1 and CDR2 are MDHEN and SYDVKM. CDR3 bases: TGTGCCAGCAAAAATCCGGGGCCAGCGGGTCCTCTAGATACGCAGTATTTT. It translates to CASKNPGPAGPLDTQYF. Full variable domain (missing parts from reference TRBV28 and TRBJ2-3): DVKVTQSSRYLVKRTGEKVFLECVQDMDHENMFWYRQDPGLGLRLIYFSYDVKMKEKGDIPEGYSVSREKKERFSLILESASTNQTSMYLCASKNPGPAGPLDTQYFGPGTRLTVL.

Remarks on this clonotype: This may come from a read error, since a much larger clone is one base off. The V call is TRBV7-2, the J call TRBJ1-2; TRBD1 matches at 7 bases. The CDR3 length is 16 residues. V lost 5 bases to trimming and J lost 3 bases; unmatched junction nucleotides: 12. The germline V gene encodes CDR1 SGHTA and CDR2 FQGNSA. The CDR3 DNA sequence: TGTGCCAGCAGCCTCGAACAGGGGATTCTAGACTATGGCTACACCTTC. Its translation: CASSLEQGILDYGYTF.

The table lists this clonotype with many counts. The chain links TRBV7-8 to TRBJ2-7; 9 bases match TRBD2. The CDR3 consists of 18 residues. CDR1 SGHVS and CDR2 FQNEAQ come from the germline V gene. V gave up 1 base and J gave up 1 base; unmatched junction bases: 11. The CDR3 nucleotides are TGTGCCAGCAGCTTAGTTCGGCTGTCGGGACTAGCATCCTACGAGCAGTACTTC. It encodes CASSLVRLSGLASYEQYF.

In its sample, this clonotype was seen many times. The chain has TRBV29-1 and TRBJ1-2, with a weak D call TRBD1 (6 bases). V was shortened by 6 bases and J by 2 bases, with 7 bases between the two germline ends. Looked up from germline, CDR1 is SQVTM and CDR2 is ANQGSEA. This CDR3 spans 11 amino acids. The CDR3 region is CSVGGNYGYTF. CDR3 DNA: TGCAGCGTAGGGGGGAACTATGGCTACACCTTC.

This clonotype was seen at least ten times. J is TRBJ2-7 and V is TRBV14; TRBD2 agrees at 11 bases. This CDR3 comprises 16 residues. From germline, CDR1 is SGHDN and CDR2 FVKESK. The trim removed 1 base at V and 2 bases at J, leaving 4 bases unmatched. The chain's CDR3 is CASSQVAGGLTYEQYF. The CDR3 nucleotides are TGTGCCAGCAGCCAAGTAGCGGGAGGGCTAACCTACGAGCAGTACTTC.

The chain uses TRBV12-3 or TRBV12-4 and TRBJ1-5; 10 bases fit TRBD1. The CDR3 runs to 19 residues. Trimming took 1 base from V and 5 from J; bases not matched to a gene: 14. CDR3 DNA: TGTGCCAGCAGTTTAGTTCTCTCGCGGGGGACAGGGGCGGATCAGCCCCAGCATTTT. It is translated as CASSLVLSRGTGADQPQHF.

This clonotype appeared many times. V is TRBV27 and J is TRBJ2-5; D may correspond to TRBD1 or TRBD2 (5 bases each). CDR1 MNHEY and CDR2 SMNVEV come from the germline V gene (reference sequence). V was pared by 5 bases and J by 5 bases, with 15 bases between. The CDR3 contains 14 residues. The CDR3 sequence is CASSSTGPLETQYF. Here the CDR3 DNA reads TGTGCCAGCAGTAGTACGGGACCTCTGGAGACCCAGTACTTC.

This clonotype has at least ten counts. The chain employs TRBV6-5 and TRBJ1-1, with D maybe TRBD1 (5 bases). V was pared by 2 bases and J by 5 bases, with 15 bases between. This CDR3 is built from 15 residues. Germline loops: CDR1 MNHEY, CDR2 SVGAGI. The CDR3 DNA is TGTGCCAGCAGTTACCGACGGGGTGGGGGAACTGAAGCTTTCTTT. Translating gives CASSYRRGGGTEAFF.

This clonotype was observed a handful of times. A far larger clone lies a single base away; this is likely a read error. V usage is TRBV7-8 and J usage is TRBJ1-2; maybe TRBD1 (6 bases). Per the germline V gene, CDR1 is SGHVS and CDR2 is FQNEAQ. This CDR3 has 14 residues. CDR3 sequence (DNA): TGTACCAGCAGCCGTATACAGGGCGGGTATGGCTACACCTTC. Translation gives CTSSRIQGGYGYTF.

About this clonotype: One base away lies a much larger clone, so this may be a sequencing read error. The J gene is TRBJ2-7, the V gene TRBV29-1; 7 nucleotides align to TRBD2. V shed 5 bases and J 3 bases; nucleotides not matched to a gene: 13. Germline CDR1 reads SQVTM; CDR2 reads ANQGSEA. The CDR3 loop spans 15 amino acids. CDR3 residues: CSVQVPGLSVYEQYF. In DNA form, the CDR3 reads TGCAGCGTTCAAGTCCCGGGACTATCGGTCTACGAGCAGTACTTC.

Ten or more counts support this clonotype. The gene calls are TRBV6-1 and TRBJ1-1, with D possibly being TRBD1 (6 bases). Trimming left V 5 bases short and J 6 bases short, with 16 bases between. Germline assignment: CDR1 MNHNS and CDR2 SASEGT. This CDR3 has 14 residues. CDR3 residues: CASSPPPYRAEAFF. The CDR3 coding sequence is TGTGCCAGCAGTCCCCCCCCTTACAGGGCTGAAGCTTTCTTT.

There are many counts of this clonotype. The chain joins TRBV20-1 to TRBJ2-7; 10 bases fit TRBD1. CDR1 and CDR2 from the germline V gene are DFQATT and SNEGSKA (reference sequence). This CDR3 has 13 residues. The CDR3 DNA follows: TGCAGCGCGGATGCCGGGACAGGGGACGAGCAGTACTTC. Translation: CSADAGTGDEQYF.

The genes are TRBV30 and TRBJ1-3, with a weak D call TRBD1 (5 bases). Germline V lookup: CDR1 GTSNPN, CDR2 SVGIG (reference sequence). Deletions cut 0 bases from V and 4 bases from J, with 13 bases between. The CDR3 is 15 residues long. The CDR3 DNA reads as TGTGCCTGGAGTGTACGCATGGGGCTGGGAAACACCATATATTTT. The encoded protein is CAWSVRMGLGNTIYF. Using reference TRBV30 and TRBJ1-3 for the parts outside the CDR3, the full variable domain is SQTIHQWPATLVQPVGSPLSLECTVEGTSNPNLYWYRQAAGRGLQLLFYSVGIGQISSEVPQNLSASRPQDRQFILSSKKLLLSDSGFYLCAWSVRMGLGNTIYFGEGSWLTVV.

For this clonotype: In this CDR3 the conserved last residue, phenylalanine or tryptophan, is missing, so a read error is likely. The chain recombines TRBV6-1 with TRBJ2-7; a possible D gene is TRBD2 (7 bases). The CDR3 has 14 amino acids. The germline CDR1 and CDR2 sequences are MNHNS and SASEGT. The DNA for the CDR3 is TGTGCAAGCAGGAGGGGGGGTAAAGACTACGAGCAGTACTTA. Its protein is CASRRGGKDYEQYL.

This clonotype occurred many times. The chain carries TRBV30 and TRBJ1-6; perhaps TRBD1 as D (6 bases). Trimming removed 4 bases at V and 7 bases at J, with 14 bases between. The germline gives CDR1 GTSNPN, CDR2 SVGIG (reference sequence). The CDR3 has 14 amino acids. The CDR3, as DNA: TGTGCCTGGAAGCAGGGGCCCCCGAATTCACCCCTCCACTTT. Amino acids: CAWKQGPPNSPLHF.

This clonotype was seen at least ten times. This chain connects TRBV2 to TRBJ2-2; the D gene is possibly TRBD2 (6 bases). The germline gives CDR1 SNHLY, CDR2 FYNNEI. This CDR3 is built from 15 residues. Trimming took off 6 bases at V and 1 base at J, with 12 bases between the two ends. In DNA form, the CDR3 reads TGTGCCAGCAGGGCCGGGACTCTGAACACCGGGGAGCTGTTTTTT. Protein: CASRAGTLNTGELFF.